The clone carrying this TCR beta chain was counted at least ten times. As yet, its antigen is unknown. The method for making cDNA was 5'RACE, and it used 10-nucleotide random UMIs. TCRdb called the 5' RACE reads again in MiXCR, with one record for every CDR3 protein. The sample has about 79,000 distinct CDR3 sequences, 12% to 15% seen once. The data derive from a study of neurological immune-mediated disorders. The study's findings and limits: HTLV-1-associated myelopathy displayed the greatest TCR clonal expansion, and multiple sclerosis exhibited the smallest, lower than that of healthy controls.

Unsorted libraries were prepared from 2 million PBMCs held at -80 C. CDR3 size: 14 residues. Germline CDR1 and CDR2: DFQATT and SNEGSKA (reference sequence). The V end lost 0 bases, the J end lost 6 bases, and 12 bases lay between the germline ends. The chain uses TRBV20-1 and TRBJ1-5; D is possibly TRBD1 (6 bases). The origin of this receptor is a woman in her forties or fifties in good health. The material sequenced was PBMCs. The CDR3 nucleotides read TGCAGTGCTAGAGAGACAGGATTCAGTCAGCCCCAGCATTTT. Translated: CSARETGFSQPQHF.